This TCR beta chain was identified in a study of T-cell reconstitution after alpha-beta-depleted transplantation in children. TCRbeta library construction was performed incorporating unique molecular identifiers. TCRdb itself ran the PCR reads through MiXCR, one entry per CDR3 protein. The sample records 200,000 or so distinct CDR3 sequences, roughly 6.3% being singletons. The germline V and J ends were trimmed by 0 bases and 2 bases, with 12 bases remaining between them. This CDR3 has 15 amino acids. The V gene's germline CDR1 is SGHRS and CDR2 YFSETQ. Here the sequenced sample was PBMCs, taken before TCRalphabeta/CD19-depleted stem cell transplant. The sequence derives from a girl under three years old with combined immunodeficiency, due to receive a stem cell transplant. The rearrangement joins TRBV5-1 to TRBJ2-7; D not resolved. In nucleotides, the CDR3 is TGCGCCAGCAGCTTGGTTAGTATTTCCACCTACGAGCAGTACTTC. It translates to CASSLVSISTYEQYF.